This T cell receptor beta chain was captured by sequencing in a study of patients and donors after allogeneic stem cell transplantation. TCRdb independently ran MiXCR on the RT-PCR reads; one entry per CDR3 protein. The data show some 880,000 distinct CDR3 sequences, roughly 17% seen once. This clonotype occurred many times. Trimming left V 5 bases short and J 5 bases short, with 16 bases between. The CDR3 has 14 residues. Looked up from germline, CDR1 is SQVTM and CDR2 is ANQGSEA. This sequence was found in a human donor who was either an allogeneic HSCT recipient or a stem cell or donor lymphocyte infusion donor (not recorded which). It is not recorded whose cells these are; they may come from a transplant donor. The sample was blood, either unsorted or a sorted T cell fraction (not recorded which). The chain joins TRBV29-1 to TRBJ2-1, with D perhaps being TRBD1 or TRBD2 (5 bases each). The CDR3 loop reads CSVLVGTLNNEQFF. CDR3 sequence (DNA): TGCAGCGTTCTAGTGGGGACCTTAAACAATGAGCAGTTCTTC.